This T cell receptor beta chain was captured in a study of blood T cell repertoires in COVID-19 (dated by TCRdb to about 2020). General notes on the study: The collaborator samples originated in the United States, Italy and Spain and spanned the acute and convalescent phases of COVID-19. The material from the prospective study consisted of cDNA or gDNA derived from T cells, B-cell-depleted T cells, or PBMCs. Subjects who had been exposed to COVID-19, were actively infected with it, or had recovered from it provided the deeply sampled blood TCRbeta repertoires that made up the dataset. The repertoires were released in a freely available public database intended as a resource for research on the immune response to SARS-CoV-2. The samples were drawn from two sources: the first 160 participants of the ongoing ImmuneRACE study, and 1,000 to 1,500 subjects contributed by 6 global collaborators. The sample metadata nearly always contained a de-identified subject ID, COVID-19 status, age in years and sex. Where HLA class I and class II types were available, the types were taken from metadata supplied by the sample provider, not from assay-based typing.

This clone was seen a handful of times. What antigen it recognizes has not been identified. It has no much larger one-base neighbor in the sample; base qualities were not kept. TCRbeta CDR3 regions were amplified from genomic DNA using the immunoSEQ Assay, a bias-controlled multiplex PCR. Concerning the study's data processing: Within the assay, amplification of reference gene primers was used to estimate how many nucleated cells each sample contained. Sequence reads were collapsed and filtered to measure the absolute abundance of every unique TCRbeta CDR3 rearrangement. For each sample, productive Simpson clonality was calculated as the square root of Simpson's diversity index over productive rearrangements. The clones in this table, taken by TCRdb from immuneACCESS, are in-frame only. Not every clone is retained; where verified, under half of the shortfall comes from an unresolved V gene, and the cause of the rest is unknown. V, J and clone size reflect that table, while D and trimming were determined from the DNA. In all, the sample holds 150,000 or so clones, and 80% of those were seen once. More than 3% of the sample is held by the ten biggest clonotypes.

Overall study results and their limits: Clinical and demographic metadata were provided uncurated, with the amount varying by source and participant.

Participants in the prospective study were enrolled through a virtual design, were aged roughly 18 to 100 years, and lived in some 24 United States geographic areas. In the prospective study, participants were assigned to cohorts based on the clinical history participants reported in a screening survey and a study questionnaire. For ImmuneRACE Cohort 3, a participant was defined as recovered based on two consecutive negative NP/OP PCR tests, clearance by a healthcare professional, or resolution of symptoms. In the prospective study, whole blood, serum and a nasopharyngeal or oropharyngeal swab were collected from each participant by mobile phlebotomists. Participants in the prospective study had the option to provide additional blood draws and questionnaires over a 2-month period. Before DNA extraction, prospective study blood samples were shipped either frozen or at room temperature. This receptor was identified in a woman aged 60-75 years who had recovered from COVID-19. Sequenced input: PBMCs or T cells enriched from blood (not recorded which).

The CDR3: CATSAHTGQHGYTF. The nucleotide sequence is given as TGTGCCACCAGTGCCCACACAGGGCAGCATGGCTACACCTTC. Recombination connected TRBV24-1 to TRBJ1-2; a tentative D match to TRBD1 spans 6 bases. Spanning cysteine to phenylalanine, the CDR3 consists of 14 amino acids. The read is trimmed to its CDR3 DNA, 42 bases read in frame from base 1. The germline V gene supplies CDR1 KGHDR and CDR2 SFDVKD. The V end loses 5 bases and the J end loses 6 bases, and a stretch of 15 bases separates them.